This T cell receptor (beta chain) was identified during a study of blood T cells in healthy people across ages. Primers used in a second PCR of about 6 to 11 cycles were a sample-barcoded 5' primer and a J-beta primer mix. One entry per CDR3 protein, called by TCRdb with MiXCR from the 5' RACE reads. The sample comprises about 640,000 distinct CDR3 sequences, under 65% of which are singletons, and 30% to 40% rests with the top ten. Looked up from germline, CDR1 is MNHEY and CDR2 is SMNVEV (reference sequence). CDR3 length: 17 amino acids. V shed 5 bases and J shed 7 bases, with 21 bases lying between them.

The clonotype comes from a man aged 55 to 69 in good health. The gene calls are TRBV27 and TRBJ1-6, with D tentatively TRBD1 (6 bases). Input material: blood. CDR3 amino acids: CASSLFNIRGGNSPLHF. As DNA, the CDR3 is TGTGCCAGCAGTCTATTCAATATCAGGGGCGGCAATTCACCCCTCCACTTT.